The TCR beta chain under discussion was sequenced for a study of shared clonotypes between healthy human individuals. At the level of the study: The donor group consisted of two women and three men, aged 18 to 49.

The CDR3 consists of 11 residues. Germline loops: CDR1 SGDLS, CDR2 YYNGEE. The germline V and J ends were trimmed by 3 bases and 7 bases, with 4 bases remaining between them. At a deep level, the assay was run. Data came from immunoSEQ multiplex PCR; TCRdb stores just in-frame clones and leaves some out. The table has roughly 2,000,000 clones, around 95% seen once. This clone came up a few times. Naive CD8 cells comprised CD45RO-negative, CCR7-positively selected cells, excluding terminally differentiated effector memory CD45RA+ cells. The chain joins TRBV9 to TRBJ2-2; D uncertain. Sample: naive CD8+ T cells from PBMCs. The receptor's source is a man younger than 35 in good health. Some clones in this sample may be carry-over from other donors' samples. DNA for the CDR3: TGTGCCAGCAGCGCACTCGGGGAGCTGTTTTTT. This codes for CASSALGELFF.